Each of the 3 T cell receptor beta chains below was sequenced from the same sample in a study of identical twins. TCRdb independently ran MiXCR on the 5' RACE reads; one entry per CDR3 protein. The repertoire holds 700,000 to 950,000 distinct CDR3 sequences, roughly an eighth seen once, with around 1.5% in the top ten. These data also formed part of another study, on yellow fever vaccine responses in identical twins.

Sequencing was carried out using PBMCs. These receptors all come from a woman aged 18 to 35 in good health.

In this sample, this clonotype turned up many times. This chain links TRBV6-2 or TRBV6-3 with TRBJ2-5; D is unresolved. Germline loops: CDR1 MNHEY, CDR2 SVGEGT. Trimming left V 3 bases short and J 10 bases short, with 12 bases between. The CDR3 loop spans 12 amino acids. In DNA, the CDR3 is TGTGCCAGCAGTTATACCCTGACCGACCAGTACTTC. Amino acids: CASSYTLTDQYF.

V and J are TRBV6-1 and TRBJ2-1; 7 bases match TRBD1. J gave up 10 bases and V 6 bases, and 12 bases lay outside the gene matches. The germline CDR1 and CDR2 sequences are MNHNS and SASEGT. This CDR3 comprises 14 residues. The CDR3 is CASRLIQRQGEQFF. The CDR3 DNA follows: TGTGCCAGCAGACTAATTCAACGACAGGGCGAGCAGTTCTTC.

This clonotype was detected only a few times. The rearrangement joins TRBV29-1 to TRBJ2-1, with 11 bases fitting TRBD1. The CDR3 is 14 residues long. V was pared by 6 bases and J by 12 bases, with 13 bases of the junction left unmatched. Germline lookup yields CDR1 SQVTM and CDR2 ANQGSEA. CDR3 in amino acids: CSVVTGTGGFGQFF. CDR3 sequence (DNA): TGCAGCGTAGTAACCGGGACAGGGGGTTTCGGGCAGTTCTTC.